The clone carrying this T cell receptor (beta chain) was seen ten or more times. Its antigen is as yet unknown. Time point denoted: pre-sensitization, week 0. As for treatment: therapeutic diphenylcyclopropenone sensitization with weekly scalp DPC. At patch-test visits, sampling came before the patch test. The record originates from a study of human T cells and chemical hapten exposure. There are 14 residues in the CDR3. The germline V gene has CDR1 MNHNY and CDR2 SVGAGI (reference sequence). Unmatched junction bases numbered 9, after V lost 7 bases and J lost 7 bases. The library tagged individual cDNA molecules with unique molecular identifiers. The authors' processing: Sample TCR totals centred on a median of around 95,000, ranging about 20,000 to 750,000. TCRdb itself ran the RACE reads through MiXCR, one entry per CDR3 protein. TCRdb assigned the V and J calls; the authors' analysis was not used. Of about 98,000 distinct CDR3 sequences in the sample, roughly a tenth were seen once.

The study's findings and limits: All donors were alopecia patients, so their immunity may differ from that of healthy people.

The chain links TRBV6-6 to TRBJ2-3, with 9 nucleotides matching TRBD1. The TCR originated in an older woman with alopecia areata. Some clones in this sample may be carry-over from other donors' samples. This specimen was whole blood, taken in connection with sensitization to the hapten diphenylcyclopropenone (DPC). CDR3 bases: TGTGCCAGCAAGAAACTACAGGGGGCCTATACGCAGTATTTT. Its protein is CASKKLQGAYTQYF.